This T cell receptor beta chain emerged from a study of shared clonotypes between healthy human individuals. Overall study: Researchers assigned three CD4 naive, three CD4 memory, two CD8 naive and one CD8 memory plate to each donor.

CD45RO negativity and positive selection for CCR7 defined naive CD8 cells, a population that excluded terminally differentiated effector memory CD45RA+ cells. As handled by the study authors: Junction-only sequences without quality scores came from ImmunoSEQ, so filtering differed. The repertoire was sequenced with immunoSEQ multiplex PCR; TCRdb's copy has only in-frame clones and lacks some. V and J calls and clone size are given by that table; D and trimming were obtained from the DNA. The sample gives hundreds of thousands of clones, 80% to 95% of which show up once; nearly 25% is in the top ten. The CDR3 extends over 13 amino acids. The germline gives CDR1 SEHNR, CDR2 FQNEAQ (reference sequence). With 5 bases removed from V and 2 bases from J, the gap between germline ends came to 8 bases. Findings and caveats of the study: Large sequencing depth failed to make sorted-subset sequencing complete, rarefaction showed.

This clone appeared a single time. Its antigen is currently unknown. The source of this sequence is a man aged 30 to 39 in good health. V is TRBV7-9 and J is TRBJ2-3, with D possibly being TRBD2 (5 bases). Sequences were obtained from naive CD8+ T cells sorted from blood. CDR3 protein: CASSREYTDTQYF. As DNA, the CDR3 is TGTGCCAGCAGCCGGGAATACACAGATACGCAGTATTTT.